A single sample gave rise to the 22 T cell receptor beta chains below, sequenced in a study of PD-L1 blockade in urothelial cancer. Produced via immunoSEQ multiplex PCR; TCRdb's table is partial and in-frame only. The repertoire consists of under 40,000 clones, with around nine tenths occurring once and the leading ten covering roughly 8%. Source: PBMCs, taken around atezolizumab (anti-PD-L1) treatment. The receptors were sampled from a man aged 70 or older with urothelial cancer.

This chain joins TRBV18 and TRBJ1-2, with 8 nucleotides matching TRBD1. Germline V lookup: CDR1 KGHSH, CDR2 LQKENI. This CDR3 region has 15 residues. The V gene end was trimmed by 3 bases and the J gene end by 3 bases; junction bases not matched to a gene: 6. The CDR3: CASSPRTGMDYGYTF. For the CDR3, the DNA is TGTGCCAGCTCACCGCGGACAGGGATGGACTATGGCTACACCTTC.

The J gene is TRBJ2-5, the V gene TRBV9; TRBD2 matches 9 bases. The V segment lost 4 bases and the J segment 2 bases; nucleotides outside the gene matches: 6. There are 15 residues in the CDR3. CDR1 and CDR2 from the germline V gene are SGDLS and YYNGEE. The chain's CDR3 is CASSPTSGMQETQYF. The CDR3 nucleotides read TGTGCCAGCAGCCCGACTAGCGGAATGCAAGAGACCCAGTACTTC.

The CDR3 bases are TGCGCCAGCAGCCTTTCGGGGTTCACAGATACGCAGTATTTT. Protein product: CASSLSGFTDTQYF. The chain uses TRBV4-1 and TRBJ2-3; D is possibly TRBD2 (5 bases). Trimming took 4 bases from V and 2 from J, leaving 10 bases between them. This CDR3 spans 14 amino acids. Germline V gene data show CDR1 as MGHRA and CDR2 as YSYEKL.

This chain uses TRBV7-9 with TRBJ1-1, with 7 bases matching TRBD1. CDR1 SEHNR and CDR2 FQNEAQ come from the germline V gene (reference sequence). CDR3 size: 13 residues. Unmatched junction bases numbered 3, after V lost 4 bases and J lost 4 bases. CDR3 amino acids: CASSSGQVTEAFF. The CDR3 DNA sequence: TGTGCCAGCAGCTCTGGACAGGTCACTGAAGCTTTCTTT.

The genes are TRBV7-9 and TRBJ2-4; weak D call: TRBD1 (6 bases). The length of the CDR3 is 16 residues. V gave up 5 bases and J gave up 1 base, with 15 bases separating them. Germline V gene sequence: CDR1 SEHNR, CDR2 FQNEAQ (reference sequence). The CDR3 DNA reads as TGTGCCAGCAGCCCACTTCAGGGGTATGCCAAAAACATTCAGTACTTC. Protein product: CASSPLQGYAKNIQYF.

The V gene is TRBV15, the J gene TRBJ2-7, with 8 bases matching TRBD1. The CDR3 covers 14 residues. CDR1 and CDR2 from the germline V gene are LNHNV and YYDKDF (reference sequence). Losses at the gene ends were 5 bases for V and 2 bases for J; bases not matched to a gene: 5. CDR3 region: CATSRDRGAYEQYF. The CDR3 nucleotides read TGTGCCACCAGCCGCGACAGGGGAGCCTACGAGCAGTACTTC.

The V call is TRBV6-1, the J call TRBJ1-2; D is perhaps TRBD1 (5 bases). CDR1 MNHNS and CDR2 SASEGT come from the germline V gene. The length of the CDR3 is 12 residues. V was pared by 2 bases and J by 11 bases, with 12 bases between. CDR3 region: CASSESVGRYTF. As DNA, the CDR3 is TGTGCCAGCAGTGAATCTGTGGGGCGGTACACCTTC.

The J gene is TRBJ2-7, the V gene TRBV7-2; TRBD1 matches 8 bases. V lost 2 bases to trimming and J lost 4 bases; unmatched junction nucleotides: 4. Germline V gives CDR1 SGHTA, CDR2 FQGNSA. The CDR3 runs to 14 residues. The CDR3 is CASSLFQGAYEQYF. In nucleotides, the CDR3 is TGTGCCAGCAGCTTATTCCAGGGGGCTTACGAGCAGTACTTC.

V is TRBV15 and J is TRBJ2-7, with D possibly matching TRBD1 (6 bases). The germline V gene encodes CDR1 LNHNV and CDR2 YYDKDF (reference sequence). This CDR3 has 15 amino acids. The V end was cut by 5 bases, the J end by 3 bases, with 17 bases between. The CDR3 is CATSWDHVGGYEQYF. In DNA, the CDR3 is TGTGCCACCAGCTGGGACCATGTAGGGGGCTACGAGCAGTACTTC. Filled out from reference TRBV15 and TRBJ2-7, the complete variable domain reads DAMVIQNPRYQVTQFGKPVTLSCSQTLNHNVMYWYQQKSSQAPKLLFHYYDKDFNNEADTPDNFQSRRPNTSFCFLDIRSPGLGDTAMYLCATSWDHVGGYEQYFGPGTRLTVT.

The V call is TRBV27, the J call TRBJ1-4; D gene ambiguous. The CDR3 runs 14 residues. Germline V lookup: CDR1 MNHEY, CDR2 SMNVEV (reference sequence). V lost 4 bases to trimming and J lost 3 bases, with 9 bases between them. In DNA, the CDR3 is TGTGCCAGCAGTTACGCGGGGTCTAATGAAAAACTGTTTTTT. This gives the protein CASSYAGSNEKLFF.

The V call is TRBV4-2, the J call TRBJ2-7; TRBD1 aligns across 8 bases. Trimming removed 1 base from V and 6 bases from J; junction bases left unmatched: 5. The CDR3 sequence is 14 residues long. CDR1 is LGHNA, CDR2 YNFKEQ, per germline. DNA of the CDR3: TGTGCCAGCAGCCAAGCCAGGGGGCAGCGCGAGCAGTACTTC. This sequence encodes CASSQARGQREQYF.

As regards this clone: An end of the junction does not agree with germline; a read error may underlie this. V and J are TRBV4-2 and TRBJ2-5; D is perhaps TRBD1 (5 bases). The CDR3 is 15 amino acids. Germline-derived CDR1 and CDR2 are LGHNA and YNFKEQ. The chain's CDR3 is CAGSQVAAKGETQYF. CDR3 nucleotide sequence: TGTGCCGGCAGCCAAGTCGCGGCCAAGGGGGAGACCCAGTACTTC.

V usage is TRBV5-1 and J usage is TRBJ2-6, with a weak D call TRBD2 (6 bases). CDR3 length: 14 residues. Trimming pared 7 bases from V and 2 bases from J, leaving 10 bases between. Germline V gives CDR1 SGHRS, CDR2 YFSETQ. The CDR3 DNA sequence: TGCGCCAGCCACGGAGGGACTGGGGCCAACGTCCTGACTTTC. Its translation is CASHGGTGANVLTF.

The genes are TRBV2 and TRBJ1-5; unclear D gene. Germline lookup yields CDR1 SNHLY and CDR2 FYNNEI. The CDR3 sequence is 15 residues long. Trimming shortened V by 4 bases and J by 4 bases, and 14 bases separated the two germline ends. CDR3 in DNA: TGTGCCAGCAGTGTCGGTCAGGTTCGTAATCAGCCCCAGCATTTT. Its protein is CASSVGQVRNQPQHF.

This clone is a singleton in its sample. The rearrangement joins TRBV5-1 to TRBJ2-1; 7 bases map to TRBD2. The CDR3 is 16 amino acids. The V gene's germline CDR1 is SGHRS and CDR2 YFSETQ. J gave up 0 bases and V 4 bases, and 7 bases lay outside the gene matches. The CDR3 DNA is TGCGCCAGCAGCCCGGGTTCGGGGGGCTCCTACAATGAGCAGTTCTTC. This codes for CASSPGSGGSYNEQFF.

The J gene is TRBJ1-5, the V gene TRBV2; no clear D. The CDR3 consists of 11 residues. Germline-derived CDR1 and CDR2 are SNHLY and FYNNEI. Trimming shortened V by 4 bases and J by 13 bases, and 11 bases separated the two germline ends. DNA of the CDR3: TGTGCCAGCAGTGCGTCCCAGACTCAGCATTTT. Protein: CASSASQTQHF.

This sequence joins TRBV9 and TRBJ1-5; a weak D match, TRBD1 (5 bases). CDR1 and CDR2 from the germline V gene are SGDLS and YYNGEE. The CDR3 sequence is 15 residues long. V was cut by 0 bases and J by 3 bases, with 10 bases left in between. CDR3 nucleotides: TGTGCCAGCAGCGTAGAGGGGTTATACAATCAGCCCCAGCATTTT. This encodes CASSVEGLYNQPQHF.

A single count supports this clone. This rearrangement joins TRBV28 to TRBJ1-1; D possibly corresponds to TRBD1 (5 bases). V was pared by 6 bases and J by 5 bases, with 19 bases between. This CDR3 is built from 15 residues. Germline CDR1 is MDHEN and CDR2 is SYDVKM. Written as DNA, the CDR3 is TGTGCCAGCAGGCCGCCGGGACGAAGCGGGACTGAAGCTTTCTTT. Its translation: CASRPPGRSGTEAFF.

The J gene is TRBJ2-5, the V gene TRBV13; 7 bases line up with TRBD1. The J call may be incorrect, as the DNA end agrees better with TRBJ2-7. The CDR3 totals 14 residues. The V gene's germline CDR1 is PRHDT and CDR2 FYEKMQ (reference sequence). The CDR3 sequence is CASSSRQGSDEQYF. CDR3 nucleotide sequence: TGTGCCAGCAGCTCCCGACAGGGATCGGACGAGCAGTACTTC.

The V gene is TRBV11-2, the J gene TRBJ1-3, with D hard to call. The CDR3 has 15 residues. Germline CDR1 and CDR2: SGHAT and FQNNGV. V was trimmed by 0 bases and J by 3 bases, leaving 9 bases between them. CDR3 DNA sequence: TGTGCCAGCAGCTTAGAACCCGGGTTTGGAAACACCATATATTTT. Its protein product is CASSLEPGFGNTIYF.

This chain uses TRBV14 with TRBJ1-2; unclear D gene. This CDR3 contains 13 residues. Per germline, CDR1 SGHDN and CDR2 FVKESK. V lost 3 bases, J lost 8 bases, and 13 bases lay in between. The CDR3 sequence: CASSQDRGGGYTF. The DNA of the CDR3 is TGTGCCAGCAGCCAGGACCGAGGAGGGGGCTACACCTTC.

The chain carries TRBV6-5 and TRBJ1-2, with a tentative D call TRBD1 (5 bases). The V and J ends lost 6 bases and 6 bases respectively, with 20 bases between them. The V gene's germline CDR1 is MNHEY and CDR2 SVGAGI. The CDR3 covers 15 residues. The CDR3 protein is CASRNNLLGADGYTF. In nucleotides, the CDR3 is TGTGCCAGCAGGAACAACCTCCTAGGGGCTGATGGCTACACCTTC.